This T cell receptor beta chain was retrieved from a study of shared clonotypes between healthy human individuals. The CDR3 runs 15 residues. V lost 5 bases and J 3 bases, leaving 15 bases between the germline ends. The germline gives CDR1 SEHNR, CDR2 FQNEAQ (reference sequence). The naive CD8 population came from CD45RO-negative cells selected for CCR7, without terminally differentiated effector memory CD45RA+ cells. Data came from immunoSEQ multiplex PCR; TCRdb stores just in-frame clones and leaves some out. The table lists about 2.1 million clones, roughly 95% of them singletons, with around 1.8% in the top ten.

This clonotype originated in a man in his late teens or twenties in good health. Some clones in this sample may be carry-over from other donors' samples. The chain links TRBV7-9 to TRBJ2-3; possibly TRBD1 or TRBD2 for D (6 bases each). Input material: naive CD8+ T cells from PBMCs. CDR3 amino acids: CASSPERGATDTQYF. CDR3 nucleotide sequence: TGTGCCAGCAGCCCAGAGAGGGGGGCAACAGATACGCAGTATTTT.